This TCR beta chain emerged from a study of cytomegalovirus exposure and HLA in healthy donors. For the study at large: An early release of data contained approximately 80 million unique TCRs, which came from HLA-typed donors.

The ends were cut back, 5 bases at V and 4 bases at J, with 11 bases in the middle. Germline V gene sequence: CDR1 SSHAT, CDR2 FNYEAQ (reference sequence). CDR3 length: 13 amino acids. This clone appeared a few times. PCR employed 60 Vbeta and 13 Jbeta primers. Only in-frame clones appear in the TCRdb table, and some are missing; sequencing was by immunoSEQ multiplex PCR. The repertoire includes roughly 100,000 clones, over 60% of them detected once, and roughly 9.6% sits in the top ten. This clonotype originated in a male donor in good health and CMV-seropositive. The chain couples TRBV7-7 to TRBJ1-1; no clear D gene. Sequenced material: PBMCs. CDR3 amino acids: CASSQDRSTEAFF. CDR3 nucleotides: TGTGCCAGCAGCCAAGACCGGAGCACTGAAGCTTTCTTT.